This TCR beta chain appears in the sequencing data of a study of T cell clonality in common variable immunodeficiency. General study findings and limits: Reportedly, TCR beta sequences from common variable immunodeficiency showed fewer deletions and N-nucleotide insertions. TCRbeta clonality was increased in CVID versus healthy controls.

Using immunoSEQ multiplex PCR, the repertoire was profiled, and TCRdb retains in-frame clones only, with some absent. This repertoire holds some 50,000 clones, and none appear only once. Trimming shortened V by 3 bases and J by 5 bases, and 14 bases separated the two germline ends. CDR3 length: 15 amino acids. Germline V gene sequence: CDR1 MNHNS, CDR2 SASEGT. This clone showed up many times. Antigen unknown. From the germline J gene comes the end of the CDR3, since the read stops 3 residues before it. This chain connects TRBV6-1 to TRBJ1-5; TRBD1 might be the D (5 bases). The sample taken for sequencing was peripheral blood mononuclear cells. The receptor was isolated from a person aged 18-70 years in good health. The CDR3 sequence is CASSETWGVYQPQHF. CDR3 DNA, as far as it was read: TGTGCCAGCAGTGAGACTTGGGGGGTCTATCAGCCC.